This TCR beta chain appears in the sequencing data of a study of cytomegalovirus exposure and HLA in healthy donors. Turning to the study itself: Among the roughly 400 genotyped donors, 65% to 85% were placed in the Caucasian-associated ancestry cluster.

Overall study results and limits: Looking again later, the authors saw that most CMV-associated TCR beta chains seemed HLA-restricted.

Researchers ran the PCR with 60 Vbeta and 13 Jbeta primers. Here immunoSEQ multiplex PCR was the method, and the copy in TCRdb shows in-frame clones only, minus some. The sample holds over 45,000 clones; around 80% are singletons and the top ten take 2% to 2.5%. About this clone itself: As yet, its antigen is unknown.

V lost 6 bases to trimming and J lost 7 bases, with 19 bases between them. This CDR3 has 15 amino acids. Per the germline V gene, CDR1 is SGDLS and CDR2 is YYNGEE. The sample taken for sequencing was PBMCs. This chain joins TRBV9 and TRBJ2-2, with a weak D call TRBD2 (5 bases). The clonotype originates from a boy younger than 18 in good health and CMV-seropositive. This chain's CDR3 is CASTPWTSGVGELFF. The CDR3 DNA reads as TGTGCCAGCACCCCTTGGACTTCGGGTGTCGGGGAGCTGTTTTTT.